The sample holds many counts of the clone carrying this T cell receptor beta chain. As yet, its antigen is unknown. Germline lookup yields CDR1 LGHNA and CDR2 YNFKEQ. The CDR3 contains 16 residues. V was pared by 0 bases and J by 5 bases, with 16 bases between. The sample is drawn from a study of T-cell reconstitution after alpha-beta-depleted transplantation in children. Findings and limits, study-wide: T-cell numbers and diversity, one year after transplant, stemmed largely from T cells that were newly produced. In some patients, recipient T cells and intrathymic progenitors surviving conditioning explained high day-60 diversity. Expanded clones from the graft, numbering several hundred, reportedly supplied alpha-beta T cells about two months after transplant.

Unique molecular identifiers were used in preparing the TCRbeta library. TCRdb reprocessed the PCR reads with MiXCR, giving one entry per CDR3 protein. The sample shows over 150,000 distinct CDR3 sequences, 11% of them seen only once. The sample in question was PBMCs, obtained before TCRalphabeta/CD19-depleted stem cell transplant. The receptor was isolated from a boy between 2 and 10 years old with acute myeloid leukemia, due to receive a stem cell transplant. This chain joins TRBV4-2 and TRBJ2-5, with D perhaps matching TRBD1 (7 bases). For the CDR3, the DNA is TGTGCCAGCAGCCAAGATGGAGGGGGCGCGTGGGAGACCCAGTACTTC. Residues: CASSQDGGGAWETQYF.